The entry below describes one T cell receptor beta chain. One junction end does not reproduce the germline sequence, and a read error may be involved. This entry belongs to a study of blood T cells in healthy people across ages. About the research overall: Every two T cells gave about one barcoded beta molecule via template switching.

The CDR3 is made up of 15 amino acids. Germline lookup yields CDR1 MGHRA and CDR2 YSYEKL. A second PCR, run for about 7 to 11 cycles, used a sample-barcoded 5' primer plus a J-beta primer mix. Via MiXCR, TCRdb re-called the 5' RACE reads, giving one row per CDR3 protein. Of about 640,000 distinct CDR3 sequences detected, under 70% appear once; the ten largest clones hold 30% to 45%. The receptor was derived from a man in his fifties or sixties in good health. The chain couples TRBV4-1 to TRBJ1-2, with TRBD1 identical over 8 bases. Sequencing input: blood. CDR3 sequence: CASSQGRQGAYRYTF. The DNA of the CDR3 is TGCGCCAGCAGCCAGGGTCGCCAGGGGGCCTATCGCTACACCTTC.